This record looks at one T cell receptor beta chain sequence and its context. Its cognate antigen is unknown. The data are from a study of CD8 T cells in ankylosing spondylitis. Study-level points and caveats: One TCR beta motif, made up of fewer than 10 highly homologous variants, appeared characteristic of ankylosing spondylitis blood. Significantly higher representation of disease-linked clones was reported for matched ankylosing spondylitis synovial fluid. Relatively rare in peripheral blood, disease-linked clones were also CD8+.

Trimming shortened V by 0 bases and J by 6 bases, and 26 bases separated the two germline ends. The germline CDR1 and CDR2 sequences are LGHDT and YNNKEL (reference sequence). The CDR3 consists of 19 residues. One entry per CDR3 protein, called by TCRdb with MiXCR from the 5' RACE reads. The sample records 200,000 to 250,000 distinct CDR3 sequences, about 7% being singletons. Sequences were obtained from blood, either unsorted or a sorted T cell fraction (not recorded which). V gene TRBV3-1 combines with J gene TRBJ1-2; D remains unclear. The sequence was collected from a male donor with ankylosing spondylitis. The CDR3 here is CASSQDSFPINGMSDGYTF. In DNA form, the CDR3 reads TGTGCCAGCAGCCAAGATTCCTTCCCGATAAACGGGATGTCGGATGGCTACACCTTC.